This T cell receptor (beta chain) was retrieved from a study of human T cells and chemical hapten exposure. Study-wide context: Upper back patch tests used 0.01% DPC, scored after 6 days.

This sample's time point: patch test 1, 2 weeks after DPC sensitization. Treatment of the sample: therapeutic diphenylcyclopropenone sensitization with weekly scalp DPC. MiXCR, run by TCRdb on the RACE reads, gives a single entry per CDR3 protein. This table has 75,000 to 100,000 distinct CDR3 sequences, 10% to 15% appearing once. This receptor was taken from an older woman with alopecia areata. Some clones in this sample may be carry-over from other donors' samples. Specimen: whole blood, collected in connection with sensitization to the hapten diphenylcyclopropenone (DPC).

This chain's CDR3 is CSAQDWGTEAFF. CDR3 nucleotides: TGCAGCGCACAGGACTGGGGGACTGAAGCTTTCTTT. The chain uses TRBV29-1 and TRBJ1-1, with a possible D match to TRBD1 (5 bases). V was shortened by 7 bases and J by 5 bases, with 14 bases between the two germline ends. This CDR3 comprises 12 residues. Germline loops: CDR1 SQVTM, CDR2 ANQGSEA. The full variable domain, completed using reference TRBV29-1 and TRBJ1-1, is SAVISQKPSRDICQRGTSLTIQCQVDSQVTMMFWYRQQPGQSLTLIATANQGSEATYESGFVIDKFPISRPNLTFSTLTVSNMSPEDSSIYLCSAQDWGTEAFFGQGTRLTVV.